One and the same sample provided the 17 T cell receptor beta chains below, sequenced in a study of cytomegalovirus exposure and HLA in healthy donors. The study ran its PCR with 60 Vbeta and 13 Jbeta primers. Generated by immunoSEQ multiplex PCR, the TCRdb table keeps only in-frame clones and is missing some. The profile shows over 100,000 clones, about 61% of them singletons. The specimen was PBMCs. These receptors all come from a woman between 40 and 50 years old in good health and CMV-seronegative.

The sample holds a few counts of this clone. The chain couples TRBV30 to TRBJ1-2; D not resolved. Trimming left V 4 bases short and J 4 bases short, with 10 bases between. Germline CDR1 GTSNPN, CDR2 SVGIG (reference sequence). The CDR3 is 12 residues long. The CDR3 DNA follows: TGTGCCTGGACTCGGCGGATCTATGGCTACACCTTC. Amino acids: CAWTRRIYGYTF.

This rearrangement joins TRBV11-2 to TRBJ2-7; D gene unclear. Germline V CDR1 and CDR2: SGHAT, FQNNGV. The CDR3 runs to 16 residues. Trimming shortened V by 4 bases and J by 2 bases, and 18 bases separated the two germline ends. CDR3 bases: TGTGCCAGCAGCTCGATCAGGCTCCCCACCCCCTACGAGCAGTACTTC. Its translation: CASSSIRLPTPYEQYF.

The chain recombines TRBV5-1 with TRBJ1-1; 10 positions agree with TRBD1. CDR1 SGHRS and CDR2 YFSETQ come from the germline V gene. This CDR3 is 14 amino acids long. Trimming at V came to 3 bases and at J to 4 bases, leaving 3 bases not matched to a gene. CDR3 in amino acids: CASSYWTGGTEAFF. The DNA of the CDR3 is TGCGCCAGCAGCTACTGGACAGGGGGCACTGAAGCTTTCTTT.

This clone occurred a few times. This chain links TRBV7-2 with TRBJ2-5; D is possibly TRBD2 (6 bases). Germline V gene data show CDR1 as SGHTA and CDR2 as FQGNSA. CDR3 length equals 15 residues. V was shortened by 1 base and J by 9 bases, with 18 bases between the two germline ends. The CDR3, as DNA: TGTGCCAGCAGCTTAGATACTAGCAGTTATCGGGCCCAGTACTTC. It specifies CASSLDTSSYRAQYF.

The chain joins TRBV7-9 to TRBJ1-2, with 7 bases lining up with TRBD1. The length of the CDR3 is 15 residues. V lost 3 bases to trimming and J lost 2 bases; unmatched junction nucleotides: 6. Germline loops: CDR1 SEHNR, CDR2 FQNEAQ (reference sequence). The CDR3: CASSFDRVSNYGYTF. The CDR3 nucleotides read TGTGCCAGCAGCTTCGACAGGGTGTCAAACTATGGCTACACCTTC.

The rearrangement joins TRBV2 to TRBJ1-2, with D tentatively TRBD1 (5 bases). Germline loops: CDR1 SNHLY, CDR2 FYNNEI. The CDR3 runs to 17 residues. Trimming shortened V by 0 bases and J by 5 bases, and 19 bases separated the two germline ends. CDR3 sequence reads: CASSEAGSGGERYGYTF. Here the CDR3 DNA reads TGTGCCAGCAGTGAAGCGGGGTCAGGAGGGGAGCGGTATGGCTACACCTTC.

There are a few counts of this clone. This sequence joins TRBV30 and TRBJ1-1, with no clear D. Trimming stripped 1 base from V and 8 bases from J, with 11 bases between. The CDR3 sequence is 12 residues long. Germline V gene data show CDR1 as GTSNPN and CDR2 as SVGIG (reference sequence). CDR3 protein: CAWSGWSPEAFF. DNA for the CDR3: TGTGCCTGGAGTGGTTGGAGTCCCGAAGCTTTCTTT.

This clone was detected a few times. This chain links TRBV19 with TRBJ1-2; perhaps TRBD1 as D (6 bases). The germline gives CDR1 LNHDA, CDR2 SQIVND (reference sequence). There are 14 residues in the CDR3. With 5 bases removed from V and 3 bases from J, the gap between germline ends came to 13 bases. Here the CDR3 DNA reads TGTGCCAGTAGTGACTATGCAGGGGACTATGGCTACACCTTC. It is translated as CASSDYAGDYGYTF.

This clone was recorded many times. The chain carries TRBV4-3 and TRBJ1-6; D is possibly TRBD1 (5 bases). Germline values: CDR1 LGHNA, CDR2 YSLEER. This CDR3 region has 15 residues. V dropped 4 bases and J dropped 8 bases, with 15 bases sitting between them. DNA for the CDR3: TGCGCCAGCAGCCGGGCGCGGGGGGGAGATTCACCCCTCCACTTT. Its translation is CASSRARGGDSPLHF.

The rearrangement uses TRBV9 and TRBJ1-4, with 7 bases that match TRBD1. CDR1 and CDR2 (germline): SGDLS, YYNGEE. The V gene end was trimmed by 4 bases and the J gene end by 8 bases; junction bases not matched to a gene: 8. There are 14 residues in the CDR3. CDR3 amino acids: CASSQTGVEEKLFF. CDR3 nucleotides: TGTGCCAGCAGCCAAACAGGGGTGGAGGAAAAACTGTTTTTT.

This chain joins TRBV4-1 and TRBJ1-5; 8 bases line up with TRBD1. V dropped 6 bases and J dropped 4; count of bases not matched to a gene: 5. Germline V CDR1 and CDR2: MGHRA, YSYEKL. The CDR3 spans 14 residues. For the CDR3, the DNA is TGCGCCAGCAGTCTGGACAGGGTTAATCAGCCCCAGCATTTT. As protein: CASSLDRVNQPQHF.

Of note for this clone: As the CDR3 is not closed by the conserved phenylalanine or tryptophan, this likely results from a read error. It is unclear where the CDR3 begins or ends on the DNA, so no DNA is shown, and the CDR3 is as TCRdb lists it. This chain joins TRBV6-5 and TRBJ1-1. CDR1 is MNHEY and CDR2 is SVGAGI in the germline V gene. With termini counted, the CDR3 has 12 amino acids. CDR3 sequence: CASSRRSVEGAY.

J is TRBJ1-2 and V is TRBV14, with D unresolved. The V and J ends lost 1 base and 8 bases respectively, with 5 bases between them. CDR1 is SGHDN, CDR2 FVKESK, per germline. This CDR3 spans 11 amino acids. CDR3 protein: CASSQVGGYTF. The CDR3 DNA reads as TGTGCCAGCAGCCAAGTGGGCGGCTACACCTTC.

The rearrangement links TRBV27 to TRBJ2-7; 8 bases fit TRBD2. V gave up 2 bases and J gave up 4 bases; unmatched junction bases: 7. The germline CDR1 and CDR2 sequences are MNHEY and SMNVEV (reference sequence). CDR3 size: 15 residues. In DNA, the CDR3 is TGTGCCAGCAGTTTAGACGGGGGGGCTGGTTACGAGCAGTACTTC. Its protein product is CASSLDGGAGYEQYF.

This clone has a single count. The chain couples TRBV5-1 to TRBJ1-1; 10 nucleotides align to TRBD1. CDR1 and CDR2 (germline): SGHRS, YFSETQ. This CDR3 spans 15 amino acids. V shed 4 bases, J shed 4 bases, and the junction held 7 bases outside the gene matches. The CDR3 nucleotides are TGCGCCAGCAGCACGCAGGGACAGGGGAGCACTGAAGCTTTCTTT. It yields the protein CASSTQGQGSTEAFF.

The V call is TRBV4-3, the J call TRBJ2-3; tentatively, D is TRBD1 (6 bases). The V end was cut by 1 base, the J end by 3 bases, with 14 bases between. This CDR3 is 16 amino acids long. Per the germline V gene, CDR1 is LGHNA and CDR2 is YSLEER. CDR3 sequence reads: CASSQGAQGITDTQYF. The CDR3 bases are TGCGCCAGCAGCCAAGGGGCGCAGGGGATAACAGATACGCAGTATTTT.

The chain joins TRBV11-2 to TRBJ1-1, with D perhaps TRBD1 (6 bases). Trimming stripped 6 bases from V and 4 bases from J, with 12 bases between. This CDR3 has 13 amino acids. Germline-derived CDR1 and CDR2 are SGHAT and FQNNGV. The CDR3 region is CASRRAGVTEAFF. The CDR3 bases are TGTGCCAGCAGAAGAGCAGGGGTCACTGAAGCTTTCTTT.